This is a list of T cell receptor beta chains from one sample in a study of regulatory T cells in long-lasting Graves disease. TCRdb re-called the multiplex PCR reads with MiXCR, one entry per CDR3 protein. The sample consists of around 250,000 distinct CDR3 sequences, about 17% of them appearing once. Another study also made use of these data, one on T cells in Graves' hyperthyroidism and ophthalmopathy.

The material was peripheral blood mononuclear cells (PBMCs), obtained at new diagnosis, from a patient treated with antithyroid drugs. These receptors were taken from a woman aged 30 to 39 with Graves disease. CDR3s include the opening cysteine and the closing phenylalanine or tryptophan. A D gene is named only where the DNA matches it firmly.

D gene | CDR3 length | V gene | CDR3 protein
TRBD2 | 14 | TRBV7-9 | CASSLGGGRDTRYF
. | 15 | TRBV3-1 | CASSQVGGIPNEQFF
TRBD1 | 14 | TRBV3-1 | CASSQRDRDTEAFF
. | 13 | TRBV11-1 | CASSLLLRTEAFF
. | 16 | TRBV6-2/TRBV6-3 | CASRTPQESTNEKLFF
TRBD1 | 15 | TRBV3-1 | CASSLGQGRAYEQYF
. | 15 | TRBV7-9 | CASSFPNRVSTEAFF
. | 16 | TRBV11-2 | CASSLNRAGPSYGYTF
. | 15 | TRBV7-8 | CASSPVGVMNTEAFF
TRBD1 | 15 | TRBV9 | CASSAPGQDRDEQFF
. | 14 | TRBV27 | CASSLRGAESPLHF
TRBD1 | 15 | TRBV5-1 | CASSGGTGPLRGYTF
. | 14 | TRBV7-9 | CASSSGPEDGELFF
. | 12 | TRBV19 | CASTLGGDEQFF
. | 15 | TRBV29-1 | CSVEGLGYSGNTIYF
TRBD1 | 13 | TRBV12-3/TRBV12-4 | CASSLGRGFEAFF
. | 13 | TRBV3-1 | CASSSHGVYGYTF
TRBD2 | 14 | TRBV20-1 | CSALRPGGTVTQYF
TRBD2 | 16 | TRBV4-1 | CASSQGPGAGGDTQYF
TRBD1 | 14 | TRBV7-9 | CASSMSQGAHGYTF
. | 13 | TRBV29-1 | CSVGGEANYGYTF
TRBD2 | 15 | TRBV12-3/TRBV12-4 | CASSLELAGGNEQFF
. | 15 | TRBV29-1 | CSIHKTGLSGDGYTF
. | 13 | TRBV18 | CASSPTRETEAFF
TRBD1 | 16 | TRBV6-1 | CASSTPRTGGDYGYTF
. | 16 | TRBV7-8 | CASSLVYRGGWETQYF
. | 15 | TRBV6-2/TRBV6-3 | CASSYSGRLNTEAFF
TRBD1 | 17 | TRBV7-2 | CASRPSRGQGVPYEQYF
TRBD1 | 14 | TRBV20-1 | CSAPDRGLRMSQYF
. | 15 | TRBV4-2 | CASSQGLSYNSPLHF
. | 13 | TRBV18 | CASSSQNTGELFF
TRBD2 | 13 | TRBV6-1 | CASISGGRETQYF
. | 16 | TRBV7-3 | CASSLHGGQTYNEQFF
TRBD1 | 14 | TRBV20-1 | CSANQGTGSSGYTF